These T cell receptor beta chains were read from a single sample in a study of shared clonotypes between healthy human individuals. Only in-frame clones appear in the TCRdb table, and some are missing; sequencing was by immunoSEQ multiplex PCR. The profile shows about 980,000 clones, about 80% of them singletons. Sequencing was carried out using memory CD4+ T cells sorted from blood. All receptors derive from a man between 18 and 29 years old in good health. Both conserved end residues are trimmed from each CDR3.

TRBV7-2 ASSPASDRASSYEQY
TRBV28 ASSLTARDGYT
TRBV7-2 ASSFGQVNTGELF
TRBV5-4 ASSSDASPLH
TRBV5-1 ASSPGAGRGQETQY
TRBV5-6 ASRPGPQYEQY
TRBV10-3 AIRVNGDNTGELF
TRBV6-5 ASSRSGNEQF
TRBV18 ASSPQGSNEKLF
TRBV7-2 ASSPISGTGGAGYGYT
TRBV2 ASKYEDRFNQPQH
TRBV5-3 ARSLYGEQF
TRBV19 ASSVLGAAGELF
TRBV30 AWSPHTGELF
TRBV19 ATRGTGGGQPQH
TRBV4-2 ASSQDSRGQYEQY
TRBV10-3 AISDQAKEGTDTQY
TRBV7-9 ASSERQYNEQF
TRBV15 ATQLDRGGNQPQH
TRBV6-1 ATRLGGANYGYT
TRBV19 ASGYLVGNTIY
TRBV27 ASRATGVNYGYT
TRBV10-3 ATRQAQETQY
TRBV7-9 ASSLMGTGELF
TRBV30 AWSAAGGAQGEQY
TRBV11-1 ASSLDVSYEQY
TRBV7-2 ASSFGRETQY
TRBV7-2 ASSLDLDLAQY
TRBV7-9 ASSFASGGNADTQY
TRBV30 AWSVPPYEQY
TRBV21-1 ASSKAWQGVTDTQY
TRBV5-1 ASSLGGSSEKLF
TRBV6-1 ASRRQGGVETQY
TRBV5-1 ASSLGGQGGSEAF
TRBV5-1 ASSLPGREETQY
TRBV2 ASSRESNYGYT
TRBV14 ASSQSPNYGYT
TRBV4-3 ASSQFRGIGADTQY
TRBV5-1 ASSLGDGYPVETQY
TRBV21-1 ASSNLPMNTEAF
TRBV6-5 ASSPRGLGDQPQH
TRBV6-6 ASSYSPGTFPWQY
TRBV9 ASRAGSSYNEQF
TRBV6-5 ASRAGTPYEQY
TRBV5-6 ASSLFSRTYNSPLH
TRBV5-1 ATSLGTVNTEAF
TRBV28 ASSPGGTKNIQY
TRBV5-1 ASSFGGAGSSGNTIY
TRBV30 AWSVPQNTEAF
TRBV6-1 ASSPEIMASYEQY